This TCR beta chain was recovered during a study of blood T cell repertoires in COVID-19. At the level of the study: The origin of the acute and convalescent COVID-19 samples was the United States, Italy and Spain.

Seattle's enrolled individuals joined amid active infection and were then monitored longitudinally. The assay was immunoSEQ multiplex PCR, and TCRdb's table has in-frame clones only and misses some. This sample has about 320,000 clones, with 70% to 90% found just once. V shed 5 bases, J shed 1 base, and the junction held 7 bases outside the gene matches. Germline CDR1 SGHAT, CDR2 FQNNGV. The CDR3 loop spans 16 amino acids. The sample taken for sequencing was peripheral blood. V and J are TRBV11-2 and TRBJ2-1; 8 nucleotides agree with TRBD2. This receptor was obtained from a woman aged 25-40 years with COVID-19, enrolled during active disease. The CDR3 nucleotides read TGTGCCAGCAGCCGCGGGGGGTCTAGATCCTACAATGAGCAGTTCTTC. Encoded protein: CASSRGGSRSYNEQFF.